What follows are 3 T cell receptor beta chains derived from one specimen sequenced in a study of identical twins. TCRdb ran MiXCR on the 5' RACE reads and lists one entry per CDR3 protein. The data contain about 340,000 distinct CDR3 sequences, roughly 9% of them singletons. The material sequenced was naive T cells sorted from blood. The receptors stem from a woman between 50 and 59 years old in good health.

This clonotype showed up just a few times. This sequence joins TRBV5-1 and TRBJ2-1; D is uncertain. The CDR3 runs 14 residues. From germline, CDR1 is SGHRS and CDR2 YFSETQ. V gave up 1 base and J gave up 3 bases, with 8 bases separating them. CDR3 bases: TGCGCCAGCAGCTTGTTCCGGAACTACAATGAGCAGTTCTTC. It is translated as CASSLFRNYNEQFF.

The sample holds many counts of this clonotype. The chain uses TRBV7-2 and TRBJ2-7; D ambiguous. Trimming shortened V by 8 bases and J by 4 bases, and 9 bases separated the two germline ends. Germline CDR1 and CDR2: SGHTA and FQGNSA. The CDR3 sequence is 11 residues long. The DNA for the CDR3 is TGTGCCAGCGCCGACGATTACGAGCAGTACTTC. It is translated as CASADDYEQYF.

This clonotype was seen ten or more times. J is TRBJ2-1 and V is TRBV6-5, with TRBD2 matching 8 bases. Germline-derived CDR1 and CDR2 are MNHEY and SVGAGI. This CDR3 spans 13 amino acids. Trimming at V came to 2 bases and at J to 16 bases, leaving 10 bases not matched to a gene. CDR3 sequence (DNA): TGTGCCAGCAGTTACACAACGGGACTAGAGATTTTCTTC. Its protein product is CASSYTTGLEIFF.